This T cell receptor beta chain came from a study of shared clonotypes between healthy human individuals (TCRdb year 2020). For context, the study as a whole: The cohort included three men and a couple of women between 18 and 49 years of age. For each donor, CD4 naive and CD4 memory were each run on three plates, CD8 naive on two plates, and CD8 memory on one plate. The study deeply sequenced blood TCR repertoires of about 5 healthy adults to estimate repertoire size and the extent of clonotype sharing between individuals. To increase sequencing depth and limit assay-specific biases, TCR repertoire library preparation and sequencing were carried out by different laboratories using diverse techniques. Leukapheresis yielded between about 0.85 and 9 billion PBMCs per donor. Study-wide findings and limitations: Naive subsets generally had larger estimated clonotype richness than memory subsets. Sampling was restricted to blood, and TCR repertoires in tissue are likely to differ from TCR repertoires in blood. Based on pairwise subsampling, the degree of clonotype sharing among donors was expected to be affected by sequencing depth. Across a few donors, about 4.5% of naive CD4, around 3.3% of naive CD8, 2.3% of memory CD4, and approximately 0.4% of memory CD8 clonotypes were shared. Because the study included a small number of donors, the genetic and exposure-history diversity represented was limited. Even with the large sequencing depth, rarefaction of the sorted-subset datasets indicated that sequencing was incomplete. Compared with non-shared clonotypes, clonotypes shared by all four sorted-subset donors had higher generation probabilities.

Trimming at the junction amounts to 7 bases on V and 12 bases on J, and the germline ends lie 16 bases apart. From its cysteine to its phenylalanine, the CDR3 spans 12 amino acids. Here the CDR3 DNA is all that survives: 36 bases in frame from base 1. As encoded in the germline V gene (reference sequence), CDR1 is SGHNT while CDR2 is YYREEE. Using the deep immunoSEQ assay, TCR CDR3 regions were amplified from genomic DNA by multiplex PCR. Extracted genomic DNA from each cell subset was spread evenly across all wells of several immunoSEQ 96-well plates, with each plate serving as a replicate. Each replicate PCR for sorted subsets received about 210 ng genomic DNA, equal to 28,000 or so T cell genomes. Purified libraries were measured with a Qubit 3.0 fluorometer, size-checked on a Bioanalyzer 2100, and measured again with the KAPA Library Quantification kit. Each immunoSEQ 96-well plate was sequenced on its own single-read 150-cycle Illumina NextSeq 550 flow cell. The original methods were these. The immunoSEQ output contained only junctional sequences without quality scores, so filtering could not match that applied to full-length reads. Sequences were annotated with PyIR, a Python wrapper for IgBLAST v1.9, and V/J genes and CDR3 were assigned using IMGT germline references. Reads were removed for weak V/J assignments (E-value above 1e-6), missing CDR3, stop codons, out-of-frame junctions, or ambiguous translated residues. A V3J clonotype was defined by an identical inferred V gene, J gene, and CDR3 amino acid sequence. Percentage overlap between repertoires was computed as shared unique clonotypes divided by the size of the smaller repertoire. Repertoire richness was assessed with RTK rarefaction, the Chao1 estimator, and Recon v2.1 estimates of unobserved clonotypes. OLGA was used to compute generation probabilities for all TCRbeta clonotypes that the gDNA method yielded from a handful of donors. TCRdb limited this immuneACCESS table to in-frame rearrangements with V and J called. A share of clones is missing; checked studies link under half to unresolved V genes, and the rest is unexplained. V and J calls and clone size are those listed in that table; D and trimming were worked out from the DNA. Across this sample there are some 1.5 million clones, with approximately 98% seen only once. Around 0.47% of the sample goes to the ten largest clones.

Donors were healthy HIV-negative adults with no recently reported acute infections or vaccinations. Every donor was a Caucasian adult residing in Nashville, Tennessee, USA. CD4+ T cells were enriched by magnetic negative selection; naive cells were then positively selected on CD45RA, and the negative fraction formed the memory subset. Blood was collected by leukapheresis, and PBMCs were isolated by Ficoll-Histopaque density gradient centrifugation and then cryopreserved in liquid nitrogen vapor phase. Analytical flow cytometry was used to check the purity and quantity of each magnetically sorted T cell population. Each sorted fraction had its genomic DNA isolated and then quantified by UV absorbance on a Nanodrop 2000c. For this clone: Its specific antigen is unknown. Qualities for individual bases were not recorded, and no much larger clone is one base off.

Sequencing was done on a sample of naive CD4+ T cells sorted from blood. The meaning of the sample's cell subset or site label: CD45RA+ positively selected. The receptor was isolated from a man aged 25 to 40 in good health. The V gene is TRBV5-4 and the J gene is TRBJ1-4; TRBD1 is possibly the D segment (6 matching bases). Here the CDR3 is given as CASSRRKGELFF. The nucleotide sequence reads as follows: TGTGCCAGCTCAAGGCGAAAGGGGGAACTGTTTTTT. With the portions outside the CDR3 filled from the reference TRBV5-4 and TRBJ1-4 genes, the complete variable region becomes ETGVTQSPTHLIKTRGQQVTLRCSSQSGHNTVSWYQQALGQGPQFIFQYYREEENGRGNFPPRFSGLQFPNYSSELNVNALELDDSALYLCASSRRKGELFFGSGTQLSVL.